This T cell receptor (beta chain) was identified in a study of Tregs in tolerant kidney transplant recipients. Study background: The nonmyeloablative bone marrow transplants came from related graft donors, with transient mixed chimerism. Study-level findings and limits: Expanding Tregs on activated donor B cells appeared to best identify donor-specific TCRbeta clones. Changing PCR primers prevented nucleotide comparison between some patients' samples.

This clone was picked up one time. What it binds is unknown. CD4+CD25+CD127- Tregs, CD4+CD25- non-Tregs, CD4 and CD8 cells were sorted. TCRdb's copy holds only in-frame clones and misses some; the assay was immunoSEQ multiplex PCR. The repertoire holds about 110,000 clones, 90% seen once, with nearly 0.35% in the top ten. The ends lost 3 bases at V and 7 bases at J; junction bases unmatched: 10. Germline V gene sequence: CDR1 MNHEY, CDR2 SVGAGI. CDR3 length: 15 residues. The sequence derives from a human donor who received a combined kidney and bone marrow transplant. This chain joins TRBV6-5 and TRBJ2-7; 9 nucleotides align to TRBD2. The sequencing used CD4+ T cells from blood, collected before the transplant. The CDR3 DNA is TGTGCCAGCAGTTATAGGGGCGGGAGGGCCCGTGAGCAGTACTTC. This sequence encodes CASSYRGGRAREQYF.